Listed below are T cell receptor beta chains from one sample, sequenced in a study of shared clonotypes between healthy human individuals. Profiled with immunoSEQ multiplex PCR; TCRdb holds only in-frame clones, not every one. Found here are approximately 510,000 clones, 79% of them singletons; the top ten hold approximately 12%. The specimen sequenced was PBMCs. All receptors come from a woman in her 40s in good health. Some clones in this sample may be carry-over from other donors' samples. CDR3s include the opening cysteine and the closing phenylalanine or tryptophan. D genes are given only for firm matches. Some rows have no size entry. The others give once, few or many, or a class for an expanded clone.

J,size,D,V,CDR3,DNA
TRBJ1-2,-,-,TRBV7-3,CASSIGQLYGYTF,TGTGCCAGCAGCATTGGACAGCTCTATGGCTACACCTTC
TRBJ2-4,-,-,TRBV15,CATSRDLAGNIQYF,TGTGCCACCAGCAGAGATTTGGCTGGGAACATTCAGTACTTC
TRBJ2-7,-,-,TRBV4-2,CASSRRDSYEQYF,TGTGCCAGCAGCCGCCGGGACTCCTACGAGCAGTACTTC
TRBJ2-7,-,TRBD2,TRBV10-3,CATRSGSAYEQYF,TGTGCCACCCGAAGCGGGAGCGCCTACGAGCAGTACTTC
TRBJ1-2,few,-,TRBV7-2,CASSLYGNSYTF,TGTGCCAGCAGCTTATATGGCAACAGCTACACCTTC
TRBJ1-3,-,-,TRBV7-2,CASSSASNTIYF,TGTGCCAGCAGCTCCGCCAGTAACACCATATATTTT
TRBJ1-5,-,-,TRBV4-2,CASSQDSSFRDTNQPQHF,TGTGCCAGCAGCCAAGATTCCTCTTTCCGGGACACGAATCAGCCCCAGCATTTT
TRBJ1-3,-,-,TRBV2,CASSDGLFSSGNTIYF,TGTGCCAGCAGTGACGGACTGTTTAGCTCTGGAAACACCATATATTTT
TRBJ2-1,-,-,TRBV5-4,CASRPGVGNEQFF,TGTGCCAGCAGGCCGGGAGTCGGGAATGAGCAGTTCTTC
TRBJ1-5,-,TRBD1,TRBV29-1,CSVGTGRDQPQHF,TGCAGCGTTGGGACAGGGAGGGATCAGCCCCAGCATTTT
TRBJ2-2,-,-,TRBV27,CASSRKGANTGELFF,TGTGCCAGCAGTAGGAAGGGGGCGAACACCGGGGAGCTGTTTTTT
TRBJ1-1,-,-,TRBV5-1,CASSLGNGGDEAFF,TGCGCCAGCAGCTTGGGAAATGGGGGGGATGAAGCTTTCTTT
TRBJ1-3,-,-,TRBV6-5,CASSLGQFSGNTIYF,TGTGCCAGCAGCCTGGGACAATTCTCTGGAAACACCATATATTTT
TRBJ1-3,-,-,TRBV28,CASSLVGSDTIYF,TGTGCCAGCAGTTTAGTGGGGTCGGACACCATATATTTT
TRBJ2-5,-,-,TRBV21-1,CASSNGDRQTQYF,TGTGCCAGCAGCAATGGGGACAGGCAGACCCAGTACTTC
TRBJ2-1,-,TRBD2,TRBV11-3,CASSAGGVSYNEQFF,TGTGCCAGCAGCGCTGGGGGGGTGTCCTACAATGAGCAGTTCTTC
TRBJ2-5,-,TRBD2,TRBV7-8,CASSSPVIAGPRSGETQYF,TGTGCCAGCAGCTCCCCGGTGATAGCGGGACCCCGCTCGGGAGAGACCCAGTACTTC
TRBJ2-7,-,-,TRBV6-6,CASSLQGLGPEQYF,TGTGCCAGCAGCCTACAGGGTTTAGGGCCCGAGCAGTACTTC
TRBJ2-3,-,-,TRBV6-4,CASSDRAGTDTQYF,TGTGCCAGCAGTGACCGGGCAGGCACAGATACGCAGTATTTT
TRBJ2-4,-,-,TRBV6-1,CASSEARFKNIQYF,TGTGCCAGCAGTGAAGCGCGGTTCAAAAACATTCAGTACTTC
TRBJ1-6,-,TRBD1,TRBV5-1,CASSFDRDRNSPLHF,TGCGCCAGCAGTTTCGACAGGGATAGAAATTCACCCCTCCACTTT
TRBJ2-7,-,TRBD2,TRBV11-1,CASSPSGSSYEQYF,TGTGCCAGCAGCCCTAGCGGGAGCAGCTACGAGCAGTACTTC
TRBJ2-5,-,TRBD2,TRBV5-1,CASNPGVSGSEETQYF,TGCGCCAGCAACCCGGGGGTTAGCGGGAGTGAAGAGACCCAGTACTTC
TRBJ2-3,once,-,TRBV29-1,CSVEDLGASTDTQYF,TGCAGCGTTGAAGATCTCGGCGCTAGCACAGATACGCAGTATTTT